Described below is a single TCR beta chain sequence and its context. The data derive from a study of blood T cell repertoires in COVID-19. Across the study: Samples of COVID-19 (acute and convalescent) were obtained from the United States, Italy and Spain. T cells, B-cell-depleted T cells, or PBMCs supplied cDNA or gDNA.

With V trimmed by 4 bases and J by 6 bases, 5 bases remained unmatched. The length of the CDR3 is 13 residues. From germline, CDR1 is SQVTM and CDR2 ANQGSEA. As handled by the study authors: Scientists estimated how many nucleated cells there were by amplifying reference gene primers. Data came from immunoSEQ multiplex PCR; TCRdb stores just in-frame clones and leaves some out. V and J calls and clone size are those listed in that table; D and trimming were worked out from the DNA. Of 92,000 or so clones listed, approximately 90% are singletons. The clonotype originates from a man between 60 and 70 years old with acute or convalescent COVID-19. Sample: peripheral blood. This chain joins TRBV29-1 and TRBJ2-7; 11 positions match TRBD1. This CDR3 is CSVVGQGVGEQYF. CDR3 nucleotide sequence: TGCAGCGTTGTGGGACAGGGGGTGGGCGAGCAGTACTTC.